These 4 T cell receptor beta chains originate from one sample sequenced in a study of blood T cell repertoires in COVID-19. The method was immunoSEQ multiplex PCR; TCRdb's version includes in-frame clones alone and lacks a portion of them. The sample lists around 130,000 clones, approximately 89% seen once, with 4.3% in the top ten. Sequenced: peripheral blood. Every receptor here comes from a human donor in a cohort sampled during active COVID-19.

The chain combines TRBV7-2 with TRBJ1-2; TRBD1 matches 9 bases. V shed 1 base and J 10 bases; nucleotides not matched to a gene: 7. This CDR3 is 14 amino acids long. Germline CDR1 reads SGHTA; CDR2 reads FQGNSA. In nucleotides, the CDR3 is TGTGCCAGCAGCTTAGACCGGGACAGGGACTTCTACACCTTC. Residues: CASSLDRDRDFYTF.

The chain combines TRBV28 with TRBJ1-5; no definite D call. CDR3 size: 13 residues. Germline values: CDR1 MDHEN, CDR2 SYDVKM. V was clipped by 7 bases and J by 4 bases, with 11 bases between them. This chain's CDR3 is CASNGIRNQPQHF. In DNA, the CDR3 is TGTGCCAGCAACGGGATACGGAATCAGCCCCAGCATTTT.

The gene calls are TRBV12-5 and TRBJ2-7; D might be TRBD1 (6 bases). The CDR3 consists of 15 residues. CDR1 and CDR2 from the germline V gene are LGHNT and FRNRAP. With 6 bases removed from V and 7 bases from J, the gap between germline ends came to 22 bases. CDR3 nucleotide sequence: TGTGCTAGTGGAGCTCCCTCAGGGGCCGCCAGAGAGCAGTACTTC. This encodes CASGAPSGAAREQYF. Full variable domain (remainder filled in from reference TRBV12-5 and TRBJ2-7): DARVTQTPRHKVTEMGQEVTMRCQPILGHNTVFWYRQTMMQGLELLAYFRNRAPLDDSGMPKDRFSAEMPDATLATLKIQPSEPRDSAVYFCASGAPSGAAREQYFGPGTRLTVT.

The V and J genes are TRBV5-1 and TRBJ1-4, with D hard to call. Per the germline V gene, CDR1 is SGHRS and CDR2 is YFSETQ. The ends were cut back, 5 bases at V and 0 bases at J, with 8 bases in the middle. This CDR3 comprises 14 residues. The CDR3 bases are TGCGCCAGCAGGGGCAGTACAACTAATGAAAAACTGTTTTTT. It yields the protein CASRGSTTNEKLFF.